Below are 13 T cell receptor beta chains sequenced from a single sample in a study of T cell changes during pregnancy in multiple sclerosis. Only in-frame clones appear in the TCRdb table, and some are missing; sequencing was by immunoSEQ multiplex PCR. The data hold tens of thousands of clones, with 85% to 95% observed a single time. Sequences were derived from peripheral blood, sampled in the third trimester of pregnancy. The receptors were gathered from a female donor with multiple sclerosis, enrolled in a pregnancy study.

This chain joins TRBV14 and TRBJ1-2, with D possibly being TRBD1 (6 bases). From germline, CDR1 is SGHDN and CDR2 FVKESK. CDR3 length equals 16 residues. The ends were cut back, 3 bases at V and 6 bases at J, with 20 bases in the middle. CDR3 coding DNA: TGTGCCAGCAGCCAGAAGGCAGCTTGGGGGGGGCATGGCTACACCTTC. Its protein is CASSQKAAWGGHGYTF.

This sequence joins TRBV5-5 and TRBJ1-1, with 7 nucleotides matching TRBD1. Germline V gene sequence: CDR1 SGHKS, CDR2 YYEKEE (reference sequence). V shed 3 bases and J 7 bases; nucleotides not matched to a gene: 12. This CDR3 contains 15 residues. In nucleotides, the CDR3 is TGTGCCAGCAGCTCGCCTTACAGGGGACGGGGTGAAGCTTTCTTT. Translation gives CASSSPYRGRGEAFF.

This clone was counted a single time. This chain uses TRBV18 with TRBJ1-4; D gene ambiguous. The CDR3 extends over 14 amino acids. In germline, CDR1 is KGHSH, CDR2 LQKENI. Trimming left V 6 bases short and J 0 bases short, with 8 bases between. The CDR3 region is CASSPRATNEKLFF. The CDR3 coding sequence is TGTGCCAGCTCGCCGAGGGCAACTAATGAAAAACTGTTTTTT.

The J gene is TRBJ1-5, the V gene TRBV19; 9 positions match TRBD1. In germline, CDR1 is LNHDA, CDR2 SQIVND (reference sequence). This CDR3 has 15 residues. The V and J ends lost 6 bases and 2 bases, in that order; junction bases with no gene match: 5. Here the CDR3 DNA reads TGTGCCAGTAGGTGGGACAGGGAGGGCAATCAGCCCCAGCATTTT. Amino acids: CASRWDREGNQPQHF.

The chain couples TRBV5-1 to TRBJ2-5; 14 nucleotides line up with TRBD2. CDR3 length equals 16 residues. V was clipped by 3 bases and J by 3 bases; unmatched bases: 4. Germline CDR1 reads SGHRS; CDR2 reads YFSETQ. The CDR3 bases are TGCGCCAGCAGCTGGGCGACTAGCGGGGGGGAAGAGACCCAGTACTTC. Its protein product is CASSWATSGGEETQYF.

V usage is TRBV19 and J usage is TRBJ2-3; unclear D gene. The V end was cut by 6 bases, the J end by 7 bases, with 14 bases between. CDR3 size: 13 residues. Germline-derived CDR1 and CDR2 are LNHDA and SQIVND (reference sequence). In nucleotides, the CDR3 is TGTGCCAGTAGCACCCTCCAGGCTCATACGCAGTATTTT. It yields the protein CASSTLQAHTQYF.

J is TRBJ2-7 and V is TRBV7-9, with D possibly being TRBD2 (6 bases). From germline, CDR1 is SEHNR and CDR2 FQNEAQ (reference sequence). V lost 4 bases, J lost 3 bases, and 13 bases lay in between. This CDR3 comprises 14 residues. CDR3: CASSSRDWGYEQYF. In nucleotides, the CDR3 is TGTGCCAGCAGCTCCCGGGACTGGGGCTACGAGCAGTACTTC.

The V and J genes are TRBV6-4 and TRBJ2-7, with TRBD1 matching over 11 bases. CDR3 size: 15 residues. The V segment lost 0 bases and the J segment 3 bases; nucleotides outside the gene matches: 1. CDR1 is MRHNA, CDR2 SNTAGT, per germline. CDR3: CASSDSGTGGYEQYF. The CDR3, as DNA: TGTGCCAGCAGTGACTCCGGGACAGGGGGCTACGAGCAGTACTTC.

The CDR3 loop is CASTRSGGGQYF. In DNA, the CDR3 is TGTGCCAGCACCCGGTCGGGGGGGGGCCAGTACTTC. This chain connects TRBV7-2 to TRBJ2-5; 8 bases line up with TRBD2. The J segment lost 10 bases and the V segment lost 7 bases, leaving 8 bases of the junction unmatched. Germline values: CDR1 SGHTA, CDR2 FQGNSA. CDR3 length: 12 residues. Variable domain in full (rest from reference TRBV7-2 and TRBJ2-5): GAGVSQSPSNKVTEKGKDVELRCDPISGHTALYWYRQSLGQGLEFLIYFQGNSAPDKSGLPSDRFSAERTGGSVSTLTIQRTQQEDSAVYLCASTRSGGGQYFGPGTRLLVL.

This clone came up once. The CDR3 sequence is CSVEGGLRTDTQYF. The CDR3 DNA reads TGCAGCGTTGAAGGCGGACTTCGCACAGATACGCAGTATTTT. The chain carries TRBV29-1 and TRBJ2-3; tentative D call: TRBD2 (5 bases). The CDR3 length is 14 residues. Trimming took off 1 base at V and 1 base at J, with 9 bases between the two ends. The germline V gene encodes CDR1 SQVTM and CDR2 ANQGSEA.

In its sample, this clone was seen once. The chain employs TRBV5-1 and TRBJ2-1; the match to TRBD2 covers 10 bases. Trimming took 3 bases from V and 3 from J; bases not matched to a gene: 15. This CDR3 is built from 19 residues. The V gene's germline CDR1 is SGHRS and CDR2 YFSETQ. In DNA form, the CDR3 reads TGCGCCAGCAGCTGGGGACAATCGGGAGCTAGCGGGGGCTACAATGAGCAGTTCTTC. It is translated as CASSWGQSGASGGYNEQFF. Full variable domain (rest looked up from reference TRBV5-1 and TRBJ2-1): KAGVTQTPRYLIKTRGQQVTLSCSPISGHRSVSWYQQTPGQGLQFLFEYFSETQRNKGNFPGRFSGRQFSNSRSEMNVSTLELGDSALYLCASSWGQSGASGGYNEQFFGPGTRLTVL.

V usage is TRBV7-9 and J usage is TRBJ2-5; 8 nucleotides line up with TRBD2. This CDR3 spans 14 amino acids. Looked up from germline, CDR1 is SEHNR and CDR2 is FQNEAQ (reference sequence). V trimming: 5 bases; J trimming: 5 bases; junction bases outside the gene matches: 7. The CDR3 bases are TGTGCCAGCAGCCCATGGACTAGCCCGGAGACCCAGTACTTC. Translating gives CASSPWTSPETQYF.

In this sample, this clone turned up a few times. This chain uses TRBV4-1 with TRBJ1-5; D possibly corresponds to TRBD1 (6 bases). V was cut by 3 bases and J by 6 bases, with 9 bases left in between. CDR3 length: 13 amino acids. CDR1 and CDR2 from the germline V gene are MGHRA and YSYEKL. Here the CDR3 reads CASSQGAGQPQHF. For the CDR3, the DNA is TGCGCCAGCAGCCAGGGGGCCGGTCAGCCCCAGCATTTT.